The 32 T cell receptor beta chains given below trace back to one sample, sequenced in a study of blood T cell repertoires in COVID-19. Assay: immunoSEQ multiplex PCR; the TCRdb copy retains only in-frame clones and omits some. The profile covers roughly 130,000 clones, with about 88% appearing a single time and approximately 3.5% taken by the ten largest. The source material was peripheral blood. The receptors originated from a man aged 50-60 years with active COVID-19.

The J gene is TRBJ2-7, the V gene TRBV5-4; D possibly corresponds to TRBD2 (6 bases). CDR1 and CDR2 from the germline V gene are SGHNT and YYREEE (reference sequence). This CDR3 comprises 15 residues. The V end lost 4 bases, the J end lost 2 bases, and 16 bases lay between the germline ends. CDR3 loop: CASSAATSLTYEQYV. CDR3 nucleotides: TGTGCCAGCAGCGCGGCGACTAGTCTCACCTACGAGCAGTACGTC.

This clone was recorded a few times. The V gene is TRBV12-3 or TRBV12-4, the J gene TRBJ1-2, with D possibly matching TRBD1 (5 bases). The CDR3 has 13 amino acids. V was clipped by 8 bases and J by 4 bases, with 14 bases between them. The CDR3 coding sequence is TGTGCCAGCGCCCCGGGGGAGAGCTATGGCTACACCTTC. This translates into CASAPGESYGYTF.

This clone is deemed medium-sized. V gene TRBV6-1 combines with J gene TRBJ2-7, with 8 bases fitting TRBD2. Trimming at V came to 4 bases and at J to 5 bases, leaving 13 bases not matched to a gene. CDR1 and CDR2 from the germline V gene are MNHNS and SASEGT. The CDR3 consists of 16 residues. DNA of the CDR3: TGTGCCAGCAGTGTGTTTATCGGGGGGGGCGGCGACGAGCAGTACTTC. Protein sequence: CASSVFIGGGGDEQYF.

The J gene is TRBJ2-7, the V gene TRBV12-2; whether TRBD1, the table's D call, matches the DNA was not checked. TRBV12-2 counts as a pseudogene. The CDR3 consists of 16 residues. CDR3 nucleotides: TGTGCAAGTCGCTTTAGAACAGGGGCGAGGTCCTACGAGCAGTACGTC. It encodes CASRFRTGARSYEQYV.

The chain links TRBV4-1 to TRBJ2-5, with TRBD2 identical over 12 bases. Germline V gene data show CDR1 as MGHRA and CDR2 as YSYEKL. V lost 1 base and J lost 4; bases outside the gene matches: 4. The CDR3 is 16 amino acids. The CDR3, as DNA: TGCGCCAGCAGCCAAGGGACTAGCGGGATGATAGAGACCCAGTACTTC. Translating it yields CASSQGTSGMIETQYF.

This clone was seen just once. The chain employs TRBV7-2 and TRBJ2-3; TRBD2 agrees at 10 bases. Germline assignment: CDR1 SGHTA and CDR2 FQGNSA. Trimming cost V 2 bases and J 4 bases; bases outside gene matches: 3. This CDR3 spans 15 amino acids. The CDR3 reads CASSLLAGVPDTQYF. The CDR3 DNA reads TGTGCCAGCAGCTTACTAGCGGGAGTCCCAGATACGCAGTATTTT.

The chain is built from TRBV9 and TRBJ2-3; 7 bases align to TRBD2. V shed 6 bases, J shed 6 bases, and the junction held 7 bases outside the gene matches. This CDR3 has 13 amino acids. Germline V gives CDR1 SGDLS, CDR2 YYNGEE. The CDR3 region has the DNA TGTGCCAGCACCATGGGGGGGGTTGATACGCAGTATTTT. It yields the protein CASTMGGVDTQYF.

The J gene is TRBJ2-5, the V gene TRBV24-1; 7 positions match TRBD2. The CDR3 loop spans 16 amino acids. The germline CDR1 and CDR2 sequences are KGHDR and SFDVKD. Trimming took 5 bases from V and 5 from J; bases not matched to a gene: 13. CDR3 nucleotides: TGTGCCACCAGTGCGGGGAGTAGCGGGCTCGGGGAGACCCAGTACTTC. It codes for CATSAGSSGLGETQYF.

CDR3 bases: TGCGCCAGCAGCCTTGGACTAGCGGGAGTGAGTACGCAGTATTTT. This codes for CASSLGLAGVSTQYF. The chain couples TRBV4-1 to TRBJ2-3; 13 bases agree with TRBD2. This CDR3 is 15 amino acids long. The germline CDR1 and CDR2 sequences are MGHRA and YSYEKL. V shed 4 bases, J shed 8 bases, and the junction held 6 bases outside the gene matches.

This sequence joins TRBV7-2 and TRBJ2-5; 12 nucleotides line up with TRBD2. Germline trimming cut 5 bases from V and 5 bases from J; bases unmatched to any gene: 12. This CDR3 is built from 17 residues. CDR1 and CDR2 (germline): SGHTA, FQGNSA. The CDR3 nucleotides read TGTGCCAGCAGCCCAGGGACTCTAGCGGGAGGGCCCGAGACCCAGTACTTC. Translation gives CASSPGTLAGGPETQYF.

The CDR3 nucleotides read TGTGCCAGCAGCCCCGAGGTAGGGGGCAGAACGGGTGAAAAACTGTTTTTT. This encodes CASSPEVGGRTGEKLFF. This chain joins TRBV7-9 and TRBJ1-4; 7 bases align to TRBD1. The J segment lost 7 bases and the V segment lost 5 bases, leaving 16 bases of the junction unmatched. This CDR3 contains 17 residues. Germline-derived CDR1 and CDR2 are SEHNR and FQNEAQ (reference sequence).

The chain couples TRBV7-8 to TRBJ2-7; 7 bases agree with TRBD2. Germline V gene data show CDR1 as SGHVS and CDR2 as FQNEAQ. The CDR3 has 15 amino acids. The ends lost 1 base at V and 0 bases at J; junction bases unmatched: 3. The CDR3 DNA reads as TGTGCCAGCAGCTTAGACGGCGGGAGCTCCTACGAGCAGTACGTC. It specifies CASSLDGGSSYEQYV.

The DNA of the CDR3 is TGTGCCAGCAGCTTTTCAGGGACAGTTAATCAGCCCCAGCATTTT. Translating gives CASSFSGTVNQPQHF. The chain has TRBV5-6 and TRBJ1-5; 7 nucleotides match TRBD1. V shed 2 bases, J shed 4 bases, and the junction held 6 bases outside the gene matches. The CDR3 consists of 15 residues. Germline CDR1 is SGHDT and CDR2 is YYEEEE.

This clone has just one count. The V and J genes are TRBV2 and TRBJ2-3; 9 bases line up with TRBD2. Germline CDR1 and CDR2: SNHLY and FYNNEI. The CDR3 runs 15 residues. Trimming at V came to 4 bases and at J to 2 bases, leaving 4 bases not matched to a gene. CDR3 protein: CASSVERGATDTQYF. For the CDR3, the DNA is TGTGCCAGCAGTGTCGAGCGGGGGGCCACAGATACGCAGTATTTT. The complete variable domain, with remaining parts taken from reference TRBV2 and TRBJ2-3, reads EPEVTQTPSHQVTQMGQEVILRCVPISNHLYFYWYRQILGQKVEFLVSFYNNEISEKSEIFDDQFSVERPDGSNFTLKIRSTKLEDSAMYFCASSVERGATDTQYFGPGTRLTVL.

This chain connects TRBV18 to TRBJ1-1, with D perhaps matching TRBD1 (6 bases). The V end lost 4 bases, the J end lost 1 base, and 7 bases lay between the germline ends. Germline assignment: CDR1 KGHSH and CDR2 LQKENI. The CDR3 is 13 amino acids. The CDR3 region has the DNA TGTGCCAGCTCACGGACAGAGAACACTGAAGCTTTCTTT. Translating gives CASSRTENTEAFF.

This sequence joins TRBV12-3 or TRBV12-4 and TRBJ1-5, with a weak D call TRBD1 (5 bases). The CDR3 has 13 residues. V was clipped by 6 bases and J by 8 bases, with 14 bases between them. CDR3 sequence reads: CASRLGVGKPQHF. The CDR3 DNA reads as TGTGCCAGCAGGCTAGGGGTGGGTAAGCCCCAGCATTTT.

CDR3 coding DNA: TGCAGCGTATCGGACAGGGACGAGAACTATGGCTACACCTTC. Protein sequence: CSVSDRDENYGYTF. The chain is built from TRBV29-1 and TRBJ1-2; 8 bases fit TRBD1. V shed 6 bases and J 2 bases; nucleotides not matched to a gene: 8. This CDR3 is built from 14 residues. Germline V gives CDR1 SQVTM, CDR2 ANQGSEA.

This rearrangement joins TRBV7-9 to TRBJ1-1; D call uncertain. CDR1 is SEHNR, CDR2 FQNEAQ, per germline (reference sequence). Trimming cost V 1 base and J 5 bases, with 17 bases left between them. CDR3 size: 16 residues. The chain's CDR3 is CASSLVALGRGTEAFF. Written as DNA, the CDR3 is TGTGCCAGCAGCTTAGTCGCGCTGGGGAGAGGAACTGAAGCTTTCTTT.

The rearrangement links TRBV6-5 to TRBJ2-5; TRBD2 is a possible D gene (6 bases). CDR1 and CDR2 (germline): MNHEY, SVGAGI. The CDR3 contains 16 residues. Trimming removed 2 bases at V and 1 base at J, with 14 bases between. CDR3 sequence reads: CASSYGEAHPQETQYF. The CDR3 bases are TGTGCCAGCAGTTACGGGGAGGCCCACCCCCAAGAGACCCAGTACTTC.

The chain recombines TRBV5-4 with TRBJ1-2; TRBD1 is a possible D gene (6 bases). There are 15 residues in the CDR3. Germline V gene lookup returns CDR1 SGHNT and CDR2 YYREEE (reference sequence). Trimming cost V 4 bases and J 2 bases, with 15 bases left between them. The CDR3 coding sequence is TGTGCCAGCAGCCCGCAGACAGGAATGAACTATGGCTACACCTTC. It translates to CASSPQTGMNYGYTF.

The chain couples TRBV27 to TRBJ1-6; possible D gene TRBD1, 5 bases. This CDR3 has 13 amino acids. Trimming took 4 bases from V and 5 from J, leaving 6 bases between them. Germline CDR1 MNHEY, CDR2 SMNVEV (reference sequence). CDR3 nucleotides: TGTGCCAGCAGTTACAGGAATAATTCACCCCTCCACTTT. Its translation: CASSYRNNSPLHF.

This chain joins TRBV7-9 and TRBJ2-1, with 8 bases that match TRBD2. V dropped 3 bases and J dropped 6; count of bases not matched to a gene: 1. CDR1 SEHNR and CDR2 FQNEAQ come from the germline V gene (reference sequence). The CDR3 sequence is 13 residues long. CDR3 amino acids: CASSLSGGNEQFF. The CDR3 DNA is TGTGCCAGCAGCTTGAGCGGGGGCAATGAGCAGTTCTTC.

The V and J genes are TRBV6-2 or TRBV6-3 and TRBJ1-1; TRBD1 aligns across 7 bases. This CDR3 is built from 17 residues. V gave up 5 bases and J gave up 0 bases; unmatched junction bases: 12. Germline assignment: CDR1 MNHEY and CDR2 SVGEGT. Here the CDR3 DNA reads TGTGCCAGCAGTGTTGGGTACAGGGGCGCGGTGAACACTGAAGCTTTCTTT. This gives the protein CASSVGYRGAVNTEAFF.

The chain combines TRBV6-6 with TRBJ2-7, with 15 bases matching TRBD2. V shed 9 bases and J 5 bases; nucleotides not matched to a gene: 11. Looked up from germline, CDR1 is MNHNY and CDR2 is SVGAGI (reference sequence). The CDR3 is 16 amino acids. The DNA of the CDR3 is TGTGCCAGTTCAGGACTAGCGGGAGGGCCTAGCCACGAGCAGTACGTC. It is translated as CASSGLAGGPSHEQYV.

The rearrangement joins TRBV5-8 to TRBJ2-1, with TRBD2 identical over 11 bases. Trimming cost V 3 bases and J 12 bases; bases outside gene matches: 5. The CDR3 extends over 13 amino acids. Germline loops: CDR1 SGHTS, CDR2 YDEGEE. CDR3 bases: TGTGCCAGCAGCTGGCCCCTAGCGGGGGGGCAGTTCTTC. Its protein is CASSWPLAGGQFF.

The chain joins TRBV6-6 to TRBJ2-1; 12 bases are a match to TRBD2. Germline V gene data show CDR1 as MNHNY and CDR2 as SVGAGI (reference sequence). The CDR3 is 16 amino acids. V was pared by 2 bases and J by 8 bases, with 7 bases of the junction left unmatched. CDR3 sequence reads: CASSYGLAGGPYEQFF. The DNA for the CDR3 is TGTGCCAGCAGTTACGGGCTAGCGGGAGGGCCATATGAGCAGTTCTTC.

The rearrangement joins TRBV10-1 to TRBJ1-1; possibly TRBD1 for D (6 bases). V lost 5 bases and J lost 0, with 10 bases in between. Germline V gives CDR1 WNHNN, CDR2 SYGVQD (reference sequence). The CDR3 covers 14 residues. This CDR3 reads CASSSTGLNTEAFF. The CDR3 nucleotides are TGCGCCAGCAGTTCGACAGGATTGAACACTGAAGCTTTCTTT.

The CDR3 bases are TGTGCCTGGAGTAATGGACTGCTTAACACAGATACGCAGTATTTT. Translation: CAWSNGLLNTDTQYF. The chain combines TRBV30 with TRBJ2-3; D is perhaps TRBD2 (5 bases). Trimming cost V 2 bases and J 2 bases, with 14 bases left between them. Germline lookup yields CDR1 GTSNPN and CDR2 SVGIG (reference sequence). The CDR3 runs 15 residues.

The chain uses TRBV21-1 and TRBJ2-7; the table gives TRBD1 as D, unverified against the DNA. TRBV21-1 is labeled a pseudogene. This CDR3 spans 14 amino acids. CDR3: CASSRRHDSYEQYF. The CDR3 coding sequence is TGTGCCAGCAGCAGAAGACATGACTCCTACGAGCAGTACTTC.

V usage is TRBV15 and J usage is TRBJ1-3; D is ambiguous. Germline assignment: CDR1 LNHNV and CDR2 YYDKDF (reference sequence). The V and J ends lost 5 bases and 3 bases respectively, with 14 bases between them. This CDR3 has 15 residues. CDR3 nucleotides: TGTGCCACCAGCCCTACCCGGGGTGGTGGAAACACCATATATTTT. Translated, it gives CATSPTRGGGNTIYF. The full variable domain, its missing parts supplied by reference TRBV15 and TRBJ1-3, is DAMVIQNPRYQVTQFGKPVTLSCSQTLNHNVMYWYQQKSSQAPKLLFHYYDKDFNNEADTPDNFQSRRPNTSFCFLDIRSPGLGDTAMYLCATSPTRGGGNTIYFGEGSWLTVV.

The chain recombines TRBV11-2 with TRBJ2-3, with 9 bases fitting TRBD1. CDR3 length equals 17 residues. In germline, CDR1 is SGHAT, CDR2 FQNNGV. V gave up 4 bases and J gave up 0 bases; unmatched junction bases: 8. CDR3 DNA: TGTGCCAGCAGCTCACTAGGGACAGGGACTAGCACAGATACGCAGTATTTT. Its translation is CASSSLGTGTSTDTQYF. Combining the CDR3 with reference TRBV11-2 and TRBJ2-3 gives the whole variable domain EAGVAQSPRYKIIEKRQSVAFWCNPISGHATLYWYQQILGQGPKLLIQFQNNGVVDDSQLPKDRFSAERLKGVDSTLKIQPAKLEDSAVYLCASSSLGTGTSTDTQYFGPGTRLTVL.

This clone was observed a single time. Here the CDR3 reads CATSAVRGRSYNEQFF. The CDR3, as DNA: TGTGCCACCAGTGCGGTAAGGGGGCGTTCGTACAATGAGCAGTTCTTC. V is TRBV24-1 and J is TRBJ2-1, with TRBD1 matching over 7 bases. V lost 5 bases and J lost 4; bases outside the gene matches: 10. The CDR3 length is 16 residues. Germline V gene data show CDR1 as KGHDR and CDR2 as SFDVKD.